Sequencing of this T cell receptor (beta chain) was carried out in a study of CD8+CD57+ T cells in acquired aplastic anemia. Study-level information: An average of 3.2 ug of DNA was obtained from sorted CD4+ and CD8+ cells.

CDR3 and TCR beta VDJ profiling relied on genomic DNA as the template. TCRdb called the reads again in MiXCR, with one record for every CDR3 protein. This table holds around 200,000 distinct CDR3 sequences, 45% to 60% found once. As regards this clonotype: Its antigen is undetermined.

The CDR3 has 13 residues. CDR1 ENHRY and CDR2 SYGVKD come from the germline V gene. Findings of the study overall: Shared by patients and controls, around 27 CD8+ CDR3s were abundant in patients.

Patients chosen for sequencing had CD8+CD57+ cells that had expanded, as shown by flow cytometry. Each of the patients presented with severe acquired aplastic anemia. The source material was sorted CD4+, CD8+, or CD8+CD57+ T cells (not recorded which) from PBMCs. V usage is TRBV10-3 and J usage is TRBJ2-5, with a weak D call TRBD2 (5 bases). The TCR was taken from a human donor with aplastic anemia. CDR3 in DNA: TGTACCAGCAGTGAATTGAGTGGCTGGGAGCAGTACTTC. Its translation: CTSSELSGWEQYF.